This T cell receptor (beta chain) originates from a study of cytomegalovirus exposure and HLA in healthy donors. Worth noting for this clone: Its antigen is unknown.

The PCR was carried out with 60 Vbeta primers and 13 Jbeta primers. Method: immunoSEQ multiplex PCR; TCRdb's copy keeps in-frame clones and lacks some. The repertoire holds some 110,000 clones, with 60% to 85% as singletons. The CDR3 contains 16 residues. Germline lookup yields CDR1 MGHRA and CDR2 YSYEKL. V trimming: 6 bases; J trimming: 3 bases; junction bases outside the gene matches: 7. Study-wide results and caveats: When the data were analyzed later, several of the most significant clusters appeared to be linked to common viral pathogens. CMV antigen specificity of three CMV-associated chains was confirmed in vitro.

The TCR sequence derives from a male donor in good health and CMV-seropositive. The V gene is TRBV4-1, the J gene TRBJ1-4, with 10 bases aligning to TRBD1. Source material: PBMCs. CDR3 coding DNA: TGCGCCAGCAGGGCCGGGACAGGGGCCCCTAATGAAAAACTGTTTTTT. Translating gives CASRAGTGAPNEKLFF.